At least ten counts were recorded for the clone carrying this T cell receptor beta chain. This specimen belongs to a study of neurological immune-mediated disorders. Time point defined: longitudinal time-point 2. Source material was 2 million unsorted PBMCs, stored at -80 °C in RNAlater. With 10-nucleotide random UMIs included, cDNA was synthesized by 5'RACE. TCRdb redid the calling of the 5' RACE reads with MiXCR, one entry per CDR3 protein. The data contain approximately 82,000 distinct CDR3 sequences, less than 15% of them singletons. This CDR3 region has 18 residues. V was pared by 6 bases and J by 4 bases, with 12 bases of the junction left unmatched.

This TCR derives from a female donor with HTLV-1-associated myelopathy (HAM/TSP). Sequences were obtained from PBMCs. This sequence joins TRBV12-3 or TRBV12-4 and TRBJ2-2; 12 nucleotides agree with TRBD2. CDR3 loop: CASRMGALAGGRTGELFF. The CDR3 DNA is TGTGCCAGCAGAATGGGCGCTCTAGCGGGGGGGCGCACCGGGGAGCTGTTTTTT.